A selection of T cell receptor beta chains follows, all from one sample in a study of T cell responses to AZD1222 COVID-19 vaccine. Sequencing was performed with immunoSEQ multiplex PCR; in TCRdb, only in-frame clones are kept and a portion is missing. In the table there are 130,000 to 150,000 clones, around 91% of which are singletons. Material: peripheral blood, obtained on day 0 of AZD1222 vaccination. Source of these receptors: an adult in good health. CDR3s include the opening cysteine and the closing phenylalanine or tryptophan. Fields, in order: clone size, V gene, J gene, D gene, CDR3 DNA, CDR3 protein. A D gene is named only where the DNA matches it firmly. Rows may omit the clone size; those that give it use once, few, many or a size class.

>-|TRBV9|TRBJ1-2|-
TGTGCCAGCAGCGTACAACAGACTAACTATGGCTACACCTTC
CASSVQQTNYGYTF
>-|TRBV7-8|TRBJ1-2|-
TGTGCCAGCAGCTTAAGACCTGGGGAAGACTATGGCTACACCTTC
CASSLRPGEDYGYTF
>-|TRBV14|TRBJ2-1|TRBD2
TGTGCCAGCAGCCAAGATCCCGGGGGGGGCCACAATGAGCAGTTCTTC
CASSQDPGGGHNEQFF
>-|TRBV15|TRBJ2-1|-
TGTGCCACCAGCAGGGCGGGAAACTCCTACAATGAGCAGTTCTTC
CATSRAGNSYNEQFF
>-|TRBV5-1|TRBJ1-1|-
TGCGCCAGCAGCTTATATCCACAGGGGAACACTGAAGCTTTCTTT
CASSLYPQGNTEAFF
>-|TRBV6-5|TRBJ1-2|TRBD1
TGTGCCAGCAGACGACTTACAGGGGCTAACTATGGCTACACCTTC
CASRRLTGANYGYTF
>-|TRBV3-1/TRBV3-2|TRBJ2-7|-
TGTGCCAGCAGCCGGGACCCTTTGGGCTCCTACGAGCAGTACTTC
CASSRDPLGSYEQYF
>-|TRBV28|TRBJ1-2|-
TGTGCCAGCAGTTTGGGGAGGACTGGTAACTATGGCTACACCTTC
CASSLGRTGNYGYTF
>-|TRBV28|TRBJ1-5|TRBD1
TGTGCCAGCAGTTCCAGGGGGCGCGGCAATCAGCCCCAGCATTTT
CASSSRGRGNQPQHF
>-|TRBV15|TRBJ1-4|-
TGCGCCACCAGCAGAGATCCTAACAGGTTAGGTGAAAAACTGTTTTTT
CATSRDPNRLGEKLFF
>-|TRBV18|TRBJ1-6|-
TGTGCCTGCTCATGTGCTGGGCAGATCTCCTATAATTCACCCCTCCACTTT
CACSCAGQISYNSPLHF
>-|TRBV7-6|TRBJ2-4|TRBD2
TGTGCCAGCAGCTTGGGAGCGGGAGTTGGGGGAGGCATTCAGTACTTC
CASSLGAGVGGGIQYF
>-|TRBV4-3|TRBJ2-7|-
TGCGCCAGCAGCCAAACAGGGAACGAGCAGTACTTC
CASSQTGNEQYF
>-|TRBV5-1|TRBJ1-6|-
TGCGCCAGCAGCTTGGAGGGGTCCTATAATTCACCCCTCCACTTT
CASSLEGSYNSPLHF
>-|TRBV7-8|TRBJ2-7|-
TGTGCCAGCAGACTTACCTACGAGCAGTACTTC
CASRLTYEQYF
>-|TRBV5-6|TRBJ1-2|-
TGTGCCAGCAGCTCGGTGTCTTCACGGGATGGCTACACCTTC
CASSSVSSRDGYTF
>-|TRBV19|TRBJ1-2|-
TGTGCCAGTAGCCTCCATTCGTATGGCTACACCTTC
CASSLHSYGYTF
>-|TRBV10-3|TRBJ2-3|TRBD2
TGTGCCATCAGTGCTCTAGCGGAGAGCACAGATACGCAGTATTTT
CAISALAESTDTQYF
>once|TRBV6-1|TRBJ2-5|-
TGTGCCAGCAGTGAGTGGGGACCCTCTCAGGAGACCCAGTACTTC
CASSEWGPSQETQYF
>once|TRBV28|TRBJ1-2|TRBD1
TGTGCCAGCAGTCCTTCCCAAGAGGGGGCGGGTGGCTACACCTTC
CASSPSQEGAGGYTF
>-|TRBV4-2|TRBJ2-5|-
TGTGCCAGCAGCCAAGAACCGGGGGTAGAGACCCAGTACTTC
CASSQEPGVETQYF
>-|TRBV5-5|TRBJ2-5|-
TGTGCCAGCGGGACTGAGGTAGAGACCCAGTACTTC
CASGTEVETQYF
>-|TRBV11-1|TRBJ2-1|-
TGTGCCAGCAGCCAAGCGGAGAGCTCCTACAATGAGCAGTTCTTC
CASSQAESSYNEQFF
>once|TRBV7-2|TRBJ1-1|TRBD1
TGTGCCAGCAGCCAAAGACAGGGACTGAACACTGAAGCTTTCTTT
CASSQRQGLNTEAFF
>once|TRBV15|TRBJ1-2|-
TGTGCCACCAGTACCAGGGAACGTTATGGCTACACCTTC
CATSTRERYGYTF
>-|TRBV29-1|TRBJ2-3|TRBD2
TGCAGCGTGAGGGGACTAGCGGGGGGCACAGATACGCAGTATTTT
CSVRGLAGGTDTQYF
>-|TRBV19|TRBJ1-2|-
TGTGCCAGTAGTCCCCCTGACGGCAGGGCGGGTACCTTC
CASSPPDGRAGTF
>-|TRBV29-1|TRBJ2-3|TRBD1
TGCAGCGGCGGACAGGGCACAGATACGCAGTATTTT
CSGGQGTDTQYF
>-|TRBV7-2|TRBJ2-3|-
TGTGCCAGCAGCTTAGGAGGCGGGACTTCTCAGGATACGCAGTATTTT
CASSLGGGTSQDTQYF
>-|TRBV27|TRBJ1-1|-
TGTGCCAGCAGTTTAACCCTAGACACTGAAGCTTTCTTT
CASSLTLDTEAFF
>-|TRBV27|TRBJ1-5|-
TGTGCCAGCAGTTTATCGTGGAGCAATCAGCCCCAGCATTTT
CASSLSWSNQPQHF
>-|TRBV28|TRBJ1-6|-
TGTGCCAGCAGTTTCCTCCGGACAGCGGATAGCTCCTATAATTCACCCCTCCACTTT
CASSFLRTADSSYNSPLHF
>once|TRBV5-1|TRBJ1-4|-
TGCGCCAGCAGCTTTACAAGTGCAACTAATGAAAAACTGTTTTTT
CASSFTSATNEKLFF
>-|TRBV27|TRBJ1-5|-
TGTGCCAGCAGTTTCGGGCAAGCGGGGGCCCAGCATTTT
CASSFGQAGAQHF
>-|TRBV5-6|TRBJ2-3|-
TGTGCCAGCAGCCCGAAAGGCGGGACGTACCGAATTCACACGCAGTATTTT
CASSPKGGTYRIHTQYF
>-|TRBV15|TRBJ2-3|-
TGTGCCACCAGCAGAGATCAGGCAGTGGGGGCTAGCACAGATACGCAGTATTTT
CATSRDQAVGASTDTQYF
>-|TRBV7-2|TRBJ2-3|-
TGTGCCAGCAGCTTGCAGAGCGTCCGCACAGATACGCAGTATTTT
CASSLQSVRTDTQYF
>-|TRBV3-1/TRBV3-2|TRBJ1-1|TRBD1
TGTGCCAGCAGCCAAGTGTTTATACGCACATCGGGACAGAGAAACACTGAAGCTTTCTTT
CASSQVFIRTSGQRNTEAFF
>-|TRBV11-2|TRBJ2-1|-
TGTGCCAGCAGCTTCCCAACTGTAAATGAGCAGTTCTTC
CASSFPTVNEQFF
>-|TRBV6-2/TRBV6-3|TRBJ1-5|-
TGTGCCAGCAGTTACGCCCCCGGCCAGCCCCAGCATTTT
CASSYAPGQPQHF
>once|TRBV3-1/TRBV3-2|TRBJ2-1|TRBD2
TGTGCCAGCAGCCAAGGGCGACTAGCGGGAAAGTCTTACAATGAGCAGTTCTTC
CASSQGRLAGKSYNEQFF
>-|TRBV12-3/TRBV12-4|TRBJ2-5|-
TGTGCCAGCAGTTTATCGCTTGGGGAGACCCAGTACTTC
CASSLSLGETQYF
>-|TRBV27|TRBJ1-5|-
TGTGCCAGCAGTTTAACGGGGGCTAGCAATCAGCCCCAGCATTTT
CASSLTGASNQPQHF
>-|TRBV27|TRBJ2-7|-
TGTGCCAGCAGCCCATGGGACACCTCCTACGAGCAGTACTTC
CASSPWDTSYEQYF
>-|TRBV7-9|TRBJ2-5|-
TGTGCCAGCAGCTTAGAAATGGAGACCCAGTACTTC
CASSLEMETQYF
>-|TRBV7-8|TRBJ2-2|-
TGTGCCAGCAGCCCCCAACGAATAACGTCCGGGGAGCTGTTTTTT
CASSPQRITSGELFF